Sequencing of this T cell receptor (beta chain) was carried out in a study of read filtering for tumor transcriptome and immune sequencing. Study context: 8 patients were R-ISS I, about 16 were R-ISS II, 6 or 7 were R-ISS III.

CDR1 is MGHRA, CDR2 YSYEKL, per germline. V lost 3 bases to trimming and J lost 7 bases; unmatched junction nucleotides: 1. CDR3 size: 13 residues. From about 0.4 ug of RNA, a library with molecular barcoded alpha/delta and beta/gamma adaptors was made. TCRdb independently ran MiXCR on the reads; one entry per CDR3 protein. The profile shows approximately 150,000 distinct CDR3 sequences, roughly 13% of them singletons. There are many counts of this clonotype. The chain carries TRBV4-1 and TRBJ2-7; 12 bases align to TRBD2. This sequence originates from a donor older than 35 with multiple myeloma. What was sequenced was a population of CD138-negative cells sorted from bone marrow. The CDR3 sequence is CASSQGTSGEQYF. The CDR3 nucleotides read TGCGCCAGCAGCCAGGGGACTAGCGGGGAGCAGTACTTC.